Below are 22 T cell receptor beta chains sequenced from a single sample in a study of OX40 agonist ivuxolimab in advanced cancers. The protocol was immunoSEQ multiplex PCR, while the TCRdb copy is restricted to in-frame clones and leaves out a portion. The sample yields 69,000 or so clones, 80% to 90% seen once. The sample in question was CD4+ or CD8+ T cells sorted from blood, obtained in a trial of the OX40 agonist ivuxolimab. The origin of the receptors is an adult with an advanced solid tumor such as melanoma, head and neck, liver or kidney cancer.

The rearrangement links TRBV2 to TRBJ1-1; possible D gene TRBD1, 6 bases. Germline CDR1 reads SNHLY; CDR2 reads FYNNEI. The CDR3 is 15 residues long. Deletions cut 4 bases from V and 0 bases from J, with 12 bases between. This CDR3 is CASSVRGALNTEAFF. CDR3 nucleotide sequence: TGTGCCAGCAGTGTACGGGGGGCCCTGAACACTGAAGCTTTCTTT. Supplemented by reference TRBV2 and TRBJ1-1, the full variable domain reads EPEVTQTPSHQVTQMGQEVILRCVPISNHLYFYWYRQILGQKVEFLVSFYNNEISEKSEIFDDQFSVERPDGSNFTLKIRSTKLEDSAMYFCASSVRGALNTEAFFGQGTRLTVV.

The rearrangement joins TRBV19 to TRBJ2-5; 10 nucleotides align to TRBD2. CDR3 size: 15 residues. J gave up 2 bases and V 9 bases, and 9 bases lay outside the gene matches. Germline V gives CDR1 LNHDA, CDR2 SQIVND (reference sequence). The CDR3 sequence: CASGASGSAQETQYF. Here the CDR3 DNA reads TGTGCCAGCGGGGCTAGCGGGAGCGCTCAAGAGACCCAGTACTTC.

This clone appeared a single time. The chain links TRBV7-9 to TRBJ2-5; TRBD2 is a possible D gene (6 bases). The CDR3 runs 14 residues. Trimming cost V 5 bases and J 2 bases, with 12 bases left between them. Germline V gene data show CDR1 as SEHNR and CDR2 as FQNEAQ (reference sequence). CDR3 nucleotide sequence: TGTGCCAGCAGCCCGCGGACTATTCAAGAGACCCAGTACTTC. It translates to CASSPRTIQETQYF. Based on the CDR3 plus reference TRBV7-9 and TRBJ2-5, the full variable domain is DTGVSQNPRHKITKRGQNVTFRCDPISEHNRLYWYRQTLGQGPEFLTYFQNEAQLEKSRLLSDRFSAERPKGSFSTLEIQRTEQGDSAMYLCASSPRTIQETQYFGPGTRLLVL.

This CDR3 is CASSVAGPPGELFF. CDR3 DNA: TGTGCCAGCAGCGTAGCGGGCCCCCCAGGGGAGCTGTTTTTT. The chain couples TRBV9 to TRBJ2-2; D not resolved. Germline assignment: CDR1 SGDLS and CDR2 YYNGEE. V dropped 0 bases and J dropped 8 bases, with 11 bases sitting between them. The CDR3 contains 14 residues.

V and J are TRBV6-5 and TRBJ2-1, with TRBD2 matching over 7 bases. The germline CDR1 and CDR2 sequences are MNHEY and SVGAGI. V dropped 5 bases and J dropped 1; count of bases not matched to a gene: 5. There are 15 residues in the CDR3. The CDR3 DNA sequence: TGTGCCAGCAGTCTGGGGAGGGTATCCTACAATGAGCAGTTCTTC. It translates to CASSLGRVSYNEQFF.

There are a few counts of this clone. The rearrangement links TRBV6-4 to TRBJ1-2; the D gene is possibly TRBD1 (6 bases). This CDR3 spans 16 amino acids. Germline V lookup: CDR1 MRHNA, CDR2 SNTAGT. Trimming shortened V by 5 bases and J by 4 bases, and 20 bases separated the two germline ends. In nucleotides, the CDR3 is TGTGCCAGCAGTCCCAACGTCGGGGGCTCCCTCTATGGCTACACCTTC. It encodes CASSPNVGGSLYGYTF.

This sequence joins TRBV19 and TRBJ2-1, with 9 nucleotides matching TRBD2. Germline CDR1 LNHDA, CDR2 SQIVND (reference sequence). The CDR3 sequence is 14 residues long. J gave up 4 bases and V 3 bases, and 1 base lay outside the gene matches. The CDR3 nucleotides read TGTGCCAGTAGTATGCTAGCGGGGTACAATGAGCAGTTCTTC. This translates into CASSMLAGYNEQFF.

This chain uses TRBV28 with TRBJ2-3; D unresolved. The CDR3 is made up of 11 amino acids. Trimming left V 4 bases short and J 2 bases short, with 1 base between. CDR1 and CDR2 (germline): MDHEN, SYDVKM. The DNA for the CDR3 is TGTGCCAGCAGTTCCACAGATACGCAGTATTTT. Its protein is CASSSTDTQYF.

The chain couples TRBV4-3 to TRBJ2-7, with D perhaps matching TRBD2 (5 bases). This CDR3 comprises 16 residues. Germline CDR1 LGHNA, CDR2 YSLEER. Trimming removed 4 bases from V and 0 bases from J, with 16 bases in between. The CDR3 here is CASSPMGGSGSYEQYF. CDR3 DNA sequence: TGCGCCAGCAGCCCAATGGGCGGGTCGGGCTCCTACGAGCAGTACTTC.

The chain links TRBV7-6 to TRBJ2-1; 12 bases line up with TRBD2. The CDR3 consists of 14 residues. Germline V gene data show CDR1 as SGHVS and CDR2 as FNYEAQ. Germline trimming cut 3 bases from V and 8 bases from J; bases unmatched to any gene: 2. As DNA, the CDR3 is TGTGCCAGCAGCTTCACTAGCGGGAGGCATGAGCAGTTCTTC. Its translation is CASSFTSGRHEQFF.

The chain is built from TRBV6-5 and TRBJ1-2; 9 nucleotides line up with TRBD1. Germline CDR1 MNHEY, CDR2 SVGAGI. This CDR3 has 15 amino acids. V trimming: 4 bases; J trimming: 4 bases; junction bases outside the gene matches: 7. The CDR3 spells CASSWGQGGGYGYTF. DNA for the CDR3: TGTGCCAGCAGTTGGGGACAGGGAGGTGGCTATGGCTACACCTTC.

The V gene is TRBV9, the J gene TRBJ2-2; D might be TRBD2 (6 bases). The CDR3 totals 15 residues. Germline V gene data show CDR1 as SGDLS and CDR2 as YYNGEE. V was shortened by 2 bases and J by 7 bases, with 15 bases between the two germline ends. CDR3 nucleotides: TGTGCCAGCAGCGTCGAAGGAGGGGCAGGCGGGGAGCTGTTTTTT. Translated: CASSVEGGAGGELFF.

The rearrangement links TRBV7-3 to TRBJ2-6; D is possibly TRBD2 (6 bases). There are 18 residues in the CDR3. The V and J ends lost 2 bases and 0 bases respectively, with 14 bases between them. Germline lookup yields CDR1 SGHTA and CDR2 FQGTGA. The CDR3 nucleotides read TGTGCCAGCAGCTTAGAGGCCCACGGGGGCTCTGGGGCCAACGTCCTGACTTTC. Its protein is CASSLEAHGGSGANVLTF.

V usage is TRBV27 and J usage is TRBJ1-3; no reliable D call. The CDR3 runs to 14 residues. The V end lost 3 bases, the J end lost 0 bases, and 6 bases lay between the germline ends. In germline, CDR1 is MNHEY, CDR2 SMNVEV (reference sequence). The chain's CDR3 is CASSLSSSGNTIYF. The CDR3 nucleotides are TGTGCCAGCAGTTTGTCGTCCTCTGGAAACACCATATATTTT.

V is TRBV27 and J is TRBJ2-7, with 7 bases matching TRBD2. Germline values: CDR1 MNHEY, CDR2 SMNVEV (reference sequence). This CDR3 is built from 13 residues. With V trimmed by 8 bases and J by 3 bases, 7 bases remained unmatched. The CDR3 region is CASGLASGYEQYF. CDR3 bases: TGTGCCAGCGGCCTGGCTAGCGGCTACGAGCAGTACTTC.

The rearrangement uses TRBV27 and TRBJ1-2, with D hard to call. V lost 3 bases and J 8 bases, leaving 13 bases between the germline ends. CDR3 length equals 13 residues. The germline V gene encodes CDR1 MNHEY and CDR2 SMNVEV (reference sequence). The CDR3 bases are TGTGCCAGCAGTTTCGGGCAGCCCGGGGGCTACACCTTC. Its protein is CASSFGQPGGYTF.

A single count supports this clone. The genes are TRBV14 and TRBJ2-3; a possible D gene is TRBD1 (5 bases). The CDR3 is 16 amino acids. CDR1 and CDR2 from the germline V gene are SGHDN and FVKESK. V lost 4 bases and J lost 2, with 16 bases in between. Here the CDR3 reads CASSPWLDTPTDTQYF. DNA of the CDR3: TGTGCCAGCAGCCCCTGGTTGGACACTCCCACAGATACGCAGTATTTT.

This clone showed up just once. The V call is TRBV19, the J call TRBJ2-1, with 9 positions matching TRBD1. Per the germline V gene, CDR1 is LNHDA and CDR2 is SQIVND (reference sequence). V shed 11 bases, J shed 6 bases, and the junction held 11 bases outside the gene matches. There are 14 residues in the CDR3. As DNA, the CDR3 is TGTGCCTCCCACTCCGGGACAGGGACCAATGAGCAGTTCTTC. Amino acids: CASHSGTGTNEQFF.

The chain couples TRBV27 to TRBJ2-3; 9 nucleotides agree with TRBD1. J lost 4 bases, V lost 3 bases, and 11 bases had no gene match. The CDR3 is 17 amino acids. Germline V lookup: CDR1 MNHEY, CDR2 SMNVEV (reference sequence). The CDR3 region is CASSFIPGQGEADTQYF. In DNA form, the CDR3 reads TGTGCCAGCAGTTTTATACCGGGACAGGGTGAGGCAGATACGCAGTATTTT.

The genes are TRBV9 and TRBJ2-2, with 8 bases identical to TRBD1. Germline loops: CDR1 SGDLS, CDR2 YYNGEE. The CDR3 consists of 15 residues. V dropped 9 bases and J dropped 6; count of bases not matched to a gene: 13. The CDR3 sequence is CATSISGQASGELFF. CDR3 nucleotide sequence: TGTGCCACCTCGATCTCGGGACAGGCTTCCGGGGAGCTGTTTTTT.

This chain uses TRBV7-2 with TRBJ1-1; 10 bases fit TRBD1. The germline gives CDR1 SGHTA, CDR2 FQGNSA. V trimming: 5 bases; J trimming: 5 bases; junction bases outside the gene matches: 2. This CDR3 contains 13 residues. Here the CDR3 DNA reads TGTGCCAGCAGCGGACAGGGGGAAACTGAAGCTTTCTTT. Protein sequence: CASSGQGETEAFF.

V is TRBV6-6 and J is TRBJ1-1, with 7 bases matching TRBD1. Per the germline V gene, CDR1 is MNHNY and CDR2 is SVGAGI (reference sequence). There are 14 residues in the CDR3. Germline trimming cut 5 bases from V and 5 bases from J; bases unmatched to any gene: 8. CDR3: CASSQGDVGTEAFF. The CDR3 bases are TGTGCCAGCAGTCAGGGGGACGTCGGAACTGAAGCTTTCTTT.